One sample yielded the 23 T cell receptor beta chains listed below, sequenced in a study of blood T cell repertoires in COVID-19. Repertoires were generated with immunoSEQ multiplex PCR, while TCRdb's copy carries only in-frame clones and drops some. Among under 250,000 clones, approximately 82% were seen once, and the ten largest hold 3.6%. Specimen: peripheral blood. These receptor sequences come from a woman older than 75 with acute or convalescent COVID-19.

Only one count was recorded for this clone. The chain uses TRBV9 and TRBJ2-3, with D perhaps TRBD2 (7 bases). The V end was cut by 4 bases, the J end by 4 bases, with 19 bases between. This CDR3 has 16 residues. The germline CDR1 and CDR2 sequences are SGDLS and YYNGEE. In DNA form, the CDR3 reads TGTGCCAGCAGCCGGGGGGCCGCTCGGGGATCAGATACGCAGTATTTT. It codes for CASSRGAARGSDTQYF.

The chain is built from TRBV3-1 (or the pseudogene TRBV3-2) and TRBJ1-3, with 9 positions matching TRBD1. This CDR3 has 16 residues. CDR1 and CDR2 (germline): LGHDT, YNNKEL (reference sequence). V trimming: 2 bases; J trimming: 3 bases; junction bases outside the gene matches: 5. The CDR3 loop is CASSQPGQGVGNTIYF. DNA for the CDR3: TGTGCCAGCAGCCAACCGGGACAGGGCGTTGGAAACACCATATATTTT.

The chain employs TRBV3-1 (or the pseudogene TRBV3-2) and TRBJ2-7, with TRBD1 matching over 9 bases. CDR3 size: 12 residues. V lost 4 bases to trimming and J lost 5 bases; unmatched junction nucleotides: 0. CDR1 is LGHDT, CDR2 YNNKEL, per germline (reference sequence). The CDR3: CASSRTGDEQYF. The CDR3 region has the DNA TGTGCCAGCAGCCGGACAGGGGACGAGCAGTACTTC.

The V gene is TRBV9, the J gene TRBJ2-3, with D possibly TRBD1 on 6 matching bases. Trimming pared 2 bases from V and 0 bases from J, leaving 13 bases between. The CDR3 contains 16 residues. Germline-derived CDR1 and CDR2 are SGDLS and YYNGEE. CDR3 amino acids: CASSVHQGRSTDTQYF. As DNA, the CDR3 is TGTGCCAGCAGCGTGCACCAGGGGCGAAGCACAGATACGCAGTATTTT.

V and J are TRBV9 and TRBJ2-5; TRBD2 might be the D (5 bases). The CDR3 runs to 13 residues. The V and J ends lost 0 bases and 3 bases respectively, with 6 bases between them. Germline V gene sequence: CDR1 SGDLS, CDR2 YYNGEE. For the CDR3, the DNA is TGTGCCAGCAGCGTAGTGGGAGAAGAGACCCAGTACTTC. Its protein product is CASSVVGEETQYF.

This clone was seen once. The V gene is TRBV2, the J gene TRBJ1-1, with D unclear. Between the trimmed V and J ends, which lost 7 bases and 7 bases, there was a span of 10 bases. CDR3 length: 11 residues. The germline gives CDR1 SNHLY, CDR2 FYNNEI. The CDR3 coding sequence is TGTGCCAGCATTAATCGGGATGAAGCTTTCTTT. As protein: CASINRDEAFF.

The chain recombines TRBV9 with TRBJ1-1; D uncertain. CDR3 length: 14 amino acids. Per the germline V gene, CDR1 is SGDLS and CDR2 is YYNGEE. The ends were cut back, 0 bases at V and 0 bases at J, with 6 bases in the middle. CDR3 coding DNA: TGTGCCAGCAGCGTAGGGGCCTTGAACACTGAAGCTTTCTTT. Its protein product is CASSVGALNTEAFF.

The chain carries TRBV18 and TRBJ2-2, with 9 bases that match TRBD1. The CDR3 totals 18 residues. The germline CDR1 and CDR2 sequences are KGHSH and LQKENI. Trimming cost V 3 bases and J 1 base; bases outside gene matches: 9. The CDR3 spells CASSPNRMGQGNTGELFF. In DNA, the CDR3 is TGTGCCAGCTCACCTAACAGGATGGGACAGGGGAACACCGGGGAGCTGTTTTTT.

A note on this clone: Other DNA sequences in this sample translate to the same CDR3. The gene calls are TRBV7-9 and TRBJ2-1; weak D call: TRBD2 (5 bases). The CDR3 sequence is 14 residues long. Germline V gives CDR1 SEHNR, CDR2 FQNEAQ (reference sequence). Trimming pared 2 bases from V and 1 base from J, leaving 6 bases between. For the CDR3, the DNA is TGTGCCAGCAGCTTACGGGGATCCTACAATGAGCAGTTCTTC. Encoded protein: CASSLRGSYNEQFF.

V and J are TRBV7-3 and TRBJ2-2; unclear D gene. V was shortened by 3 bases and J by 7 bases, with 12 bases between the two germline ends. Per the germline V gene, CDR1 is SGHTA and CDR2 is FQGTGA. CDR3 size: 14 residues. CDR3 residues: CASSFGSYDGELFF. In DNA form, the CDR3 reads TGTGCCAGCAGCTTCGGGTCGTATGACGGGGAGCTGTTTTTT.

V usage is TRBV3-1 (or the pseudogene TRBV3-2) and J usage is TRBJ2-7; 10 bases map to TRBD2. CDR1 and CDR2 (germline): LGHDT, YNNKEL (reference sequence). The trim removed 6 bases at V and 4 bases at J, leaving 9 bases unmatched. CDR3 size: 15 residues. CDR3 protein: CASSPPLAGPYEQYF. CDR3 nucleotides: TGTGCCAGCAGTCCCCCACTAGCGGGGCCTTACGAGCAGTACTTC.

This chain joins TRBV3-1 (or the pseudogene TRBV3-2) and TRBJ2-3; no clear D gene. CDR1 is LGHDT, CDR2 YNNKEL, per germline (reference sequence). The CDR3 has 14 residues. Trimming pared 2 bases from V and 0 bases from J, leaving 6 bases between. The CDR3 region has the DNA TGTGCCAGCAGCCAACGAGTAAGCACAGATACGCAGTATTTT. This gives the protein CASSQRVSTDTQYF.

The rearrangement links TRBV28 to TRBJ2-2; TRBD1 is a possible D gene (6 bases). The CDR3 spans 16 residues. Trimming removed 1 base at V and 5 bases at J, with 14 bases between. From germline, CDR1 is MDHEN and CDR2 SYDVKM. The CDR3 is CASSLSTGRWTGELFF. CDR3 nucleotide sequence: TGTGCCAGCAGTTTATCTACAGGGCGGTGGACCGGGGAGCTGTTTTTT.

V and J are TRBV11-3 and TRBJ1-2; 8 bases are a match to TRBD1. V was clipped by 10 bases and J by 6 bases; unmatched bases: 7. The CDR3 is 12 amino acids. CDR1 is SGHNT and CDR2 is YENEEA in the germline V gene. The CDR3 loop is CATYGQGHGYTF. The CDR3 DNA reads TGTGCCACCTACGGACAGGGCCATGGCTACACCTTC.

The V and J genes are TRBV28 and TRBJ1-3, with 8 bases aligning to TRBD1. Germline V gives CDR1 MDHEN, CDR2 SYDVKM. Trimming took 5 bases from V and 0 from J; bases not matched to a gene: 9. The CDR3 runs 17 residues. CDR3 residues: CASSGQGLASSGNTIYF. CDR3 in DNA: TGTGCCAGCAGTGGACAGGGCCTCGCAAGCTCTGGAAACACCATATATTTT.

The chain carries TRBV7-3 and TRBJ2-1; TRBD1 matches at 8 bases. The germline V gene has CDR1 SGHTA and CDR2 FQGTGA. J lost 4 bases, V lost 5 bases, and 7 bases had no gene match. The CDR3 has 15 amino acids. The DNA for the CDR3 is TGTGCCAGCAGCCAGGGGGCCCTGGGGTACAATGAGCAGTTCTTC. Translating gives CASSQGALGYNEQFF.

This chain joins TRBV5-7 and TRBJ1-5, with 9 bases fitting TRBD1. TRBV5-7 is labeled an ORF, and its function is uncertain. The CDR3 runs to 17 residues. Trimming at V came to 4 bases and at J to 0 bases, leaving 8 bases not matched to a gene. CDR3: CASSPRDRDDSNQPQHF. The CDR3 DNA reads TGTGCCAGCAGCCCCCGGGACAGGGATGATAGCAATCAGCCCCAGCATTTT.

The rearrangement joins TRBV10-3 to TRBJ1-2; possible D gene TRBD1, 6 bases. This CDR3 is built from 15 residues. Germline CDR1 and CDR2: ENHRY and SYGVKD. Between the trimmed V and J ends, which lost 5 bases and 0 bases, there was a span of 13 bases. The CDR3 DNA sequence: TGTGCCATCAGTCCCCGGGACAAAGCTAACTATGGCTACACCTTC. The encoded protein is CAISPRDKANYGYTF.

The rearrangement joins TRBV15 to TRBJ1-5; 12 bases are shared with TRBD1. Germline CDR1 LNHNV, CDR2 YYDKDF (reference sequence). Trimming cost V 3 bases and J 3 bases; bases outside gene matches: 3. This CDR3 region has 16 residues. The CDR3 loop reads CATSRGQGAHNQPQHF. As DNA, the CDR3 is TGTGCCACCAGCAGGGGACAGGGGGCTCACAATCAGCCCCAGCATTTT.

The rearrangement links TRBV30 to TRBJ1-6; TRBD1 might be the D (5 bases). The CDR3 covers 12 residues. V dropped 0 bases and J dropped 9 bases, with 6 bases sitting between them. The V gene's germline CDR1 is GTSNPN and CDR2 SVGIG (reference sequence). The CDR3 DNA is TGTGCCTGGAGTGTAGGGGTTTCACCCCTCCACTTT. This sequence encodes CAWSVGVSPLHF.

The CDR3: CASTNRGGNTEAFF. CDR3 DNA sequence: TGTGCCAGCACCAACAGGGGGGGGAACACTGAAGCTTTCTTT. The chain couples TRBV5-4 to TRBJ1-1; 8 positions match TRBD1. This CDR3 region has 14 residues. CDR1 and CDR2 from the germline V gene are SGHNT and YYREEE (reference sequence). The V segment lost 6 bases and the J segment 1 base; nucleotides outside the gene matches: 5.

The chain links TRBV7-3 to TRBJ2-7, with 14 positions matching TRBD2. The CDR3 contains 15 residues. V lost 5 bases to trimming and J lost 6 bases; unmatched junction nucleotides: 6. From germline, CDR1 is SGHTA and CDR2 FQGTGA. The CDR3 is CASSPGLAGVSEQYF. The CDR3, as DNA: TGTGCCAGCAGCCCGGGACTAGCGGGGGTTAGCGAGCAGTACTTC.

The sample holds one count of this clone. The J gene is TRBJ1-2, the V gene TRBV6-5; 8 bases align to TRBD1. This CDR3 has 15 residues. The V segment lost 6 bases and the J segment 8 bases; nucleotides outside the gene matches: 14. Germline V lookup: CDR1 MNHEY, CDR2 SVGAGI. The CDR3 spells CASRARQGRIYGYTF. Here the CDR3 DNA reads TGTGCCAGCAGGGCCCGACAGGGGCGCATATACGGCTACACCTTC.